This T cell receptor (beta chain) was profiled in a study of beta chain features in type 1 diabetes. On this clone: The antigen is undetermined.

Using CD45RO/CCR7/CD25/CD127/CD95/CD27, CD4+ naive, central memory, regulatory and stem cell-like memory cells were sorted. Reverse transcribing all isolated RNA meant expressed TCRB transcripts were sequenced. This table comes from immunoSEQ multiplex PCR, and its TCRdb copy is limited to in-frame clones, with some not included. The sample includes about 140,000 clones, 6.9% of them seen just once. General observations from the study: Shorter templates may be favored by PCR, equally so in patients and controls. Whether TCRB rearrangement is influenced by HLA type went unresolved here.

Per germline, CDR1 LNHDA and CDR2 SQIVND (reference sequence). The CDR3 has 15 residues. V dropped 4 bases and J dropped 10; count of bases not matched to a gene: 8. The material sequenced was central memory CD4+ T cells from blood. The chain uses TRBV19 and TRBJ2-1; the match to TRBD2 covers 12 bases. The clonotype originates from a woman aged 25 to 39 in good health. CDR3 in amino acids: CASSKRLAGVEEQFF. CDR3 coding DNA: TGTGCCAGTAGTAAACGACTAGCGGGAGTGGAAGAGCAGTTCTTC.